A single sample gave rise to the 11 T cell receptor beta chains below, sequenced in a study of cytomegalovirus exposure and HLA in healthy donors. PCR amplification relied on 60 Vbeta primers (plus 13 Jbeta primers). The protocol was immunoSEQ multiplex PCR, while the TCRdb copy is restricted to in-frame clones and leaves out a portion. The sample lists about 120,000 clones, approximately 87% occurring once. Material for sequencing was PBMCs. Source of these receptors: a man between 18 and 29 years old in good health and CMV-seropositive.

The chain couples TRBV5-8 to TRBJ2-1, with a tentative D call TRBD2 (6 bases). CDR3 length equals 15 residues. Germline V CDR1 and CDR2: SGHTS, YDEGEE. Trimming removed 4 bases at V and 3 bases at J, with 14 bases between. CDR3 sequence (DNA): TGTGCCAGCAGCCCCACGGGGGTCGGCTACAATGAGCAGTTCTTC. Its translation is CASSPTGVGYNEQFF.

The chain employs TRBV2 and TRBJ2-1; perhaps TRBD2 as D (7 bases). This CDR3 has 15 amino acids. Looked up from germline, CDR1 is SNHLY and CDR2 is FYNNEI. V lost 6 bases and J lost 6, with 18 bases in between. The CDR3 DNA reads TGTGCCAGCAGGGACTGGGGGGGCCTTGGCAATGAGCAGTTCTTC. Its protein is CASRDWGGLGNEQFF.

The rearrangement uses TRBV10-2 and TRBJ2-2, with a possible D match to TRBD1 (6 bases). This CDR3 region has 15 residues. V shed 2 bases and J shed 6 bases, with 13 bases lying between them. From germline, CDR1 is WSHSY and CDR2 SAAADI. CDR3 in DNA: TGCGCCAGCAGTGAGGCCCGATACAGGGCCGGGGAGCTGTTTTTT. It is translated as CASSEARYRAGELFF.

Notes on this clone: This sample includes further DNA sequences coding for the same CDR3. The chain employs TRBV7-9 and TRBJ2-5; D might be TRBD2 (5 bases). V lost 5 bases, J lost 5 bases, and 6 bases lay in between. Looked up from germline, CDR1 is SEHNR and CDR2 is FQNEAQ (reference sequence). The CDR3 length is 11 residues. The DNA for the CDR3 is TGTGCCAGCAGCCCGGGGGAGACCCAGTACTTC. Protein product: CASSPGETQYF.

This clone has ten or more counts. The J gene is TRBJ2-1, the V gene TRBV2; 12 nucleotides match TRBD2. Germline CDR1 and CDR2: SNHLY and FYNNEI. J gave up 0 bases and V 5 bases, and 11 bases lay outside the gene matches. This CDR3 comprises 19 residues. CDR3 sequence reads: CASSPSLAGGPYSYNEQFF. In DNA, the CDR3 is TGTGCCAGCAGTCCCTCACTAGCGGGGGGACCGTACTCCTACAATGAGCAGTTCTTC.

This sequence joins TRBV14 and TRBJ2-4, with D possibly TRBD2 on 5 matching bases. The ends were cut back, 4 bases at V and 8 bases at J, with 12 bases in the middle. Germline V gene lookup returns CDR1 SGHDN and CDR2 FVKESK. The CDR3 has 13 residues. The DNA of the CDR3 is TGTGCCAGCAGCCCCGGGCCCGGGGACATTCAGTACTTC. Translation: CASSPGPGDIQYF.

The J gene is TRBJ2-1, the V gene TRBV11-2; D unresolved. The V gene lost 5 bases and the J gene lost 10 bases, with 12 bases spanning the gap. There are 12 residues in the CDR3. Germline V gives CDR1 SGHAT, CDR2 FQNNGV. The DNA for the CDR3 is TGTGCCAGCAGCCCGACTCGTTGGGAGCAGTTCTTC. Translating gives CASSPTRWEQFF.

The chain is built from TRBV11-3 and TRBJ2-1; TRBD2 agrees at 7 bases. The germline V gene has CDR1 SGHNT and CDR2 YENEEA. The junction had 6 bases not matched to a gene; V was cut back by 0 bases and J by 13 bases. The CDR3 totals 13 residues. CDR3 bases: TGTGCCAGCAGCTTAGATCCGGCGGGGGTTCAGTTCTTC. It is translated as CASSLDPAGVQFF.

The rearrangement joins TRBV15 to TRBJ1-4, with a tentative D call TRBD1 (5 bases). Germline V gene sequence: CDR1 LNHNV, CDR2 YYDKDF (reference sequence). The CDR3 covers 15 residues. With 1 base removed from V and 6 bases from J, the gap between germline ends came to 12 bases. CDR3 sequence (DNA): TGTGCCACCAGCAGAGGCGAGGGACTAGATGAAAAACTGTTTTTT. Translated, it gives CATSRGEGLDEKLFF.

J is TRBJ2-5 and V is TRBV11-2; 12 positions match TRBD2. This CDR3 region has 15 residues. Germline loops: CDR1 SGHAT, CDR2 FQNNGV. Germline trimming cut 4 bases from V and 3 bases from J; bases unmatched to any gene: 3. CDR3 nucleotide sequence: TGTGCCAGCAGCTGGACTAGCGGGGATGAAGAGACCCAGTACTTC. It yields the protein CASSWTSGDEETQYF.

The chain combines TRBV27 with TRBJ2-1; D is perhaps TRBD1 (6 bases). This CDR3 contains 15 residues. The V gene lost 6 bases and the J gene lost 4 bases, with 16 bases spanning the gap. Per germline, CDR1 MNHEY and CDR2 SMNVEV (reference sequence). The CDR3 coding sequence is TGTGCCAGCAGACCAGACAGGTTAACTTACAATGAGCAGTTCTTC. It codes for CASRPDRLTYNEQFF.